This note documents a single T cell receptor beta chain sequence. The data were taken from a study of blood T cell repertoires in COVID-19. The wider study: PBMCs, B-cell-depleted T cells, or T cells were the source of the cDNA or gDNA that made up the material.

Authors' data handling: The assay estimated nucleated cells by amplifying reference gene primers. Data came from immunoSEQ multiplex PCR; TCRdb stores just in-frame clones and leaves some out. That table furnishes V, J and clone size, whereas the DNA furnished D and trimming. The sample gives roughly 140,000 clones, about 84% of which show up once; just under 9% is in the top ten. Sequenced material: peripheral blood. The clonotype was recovered from a woman older than 75 in a cohort sampled during active or convalescent COVID-19.

The CDR3 bases are TGTGCCAGCAGCCAAGGGAACAGGGGGCTAAGCTACACCTTC. This gives the protein CASSQGNRGLSYTF. The rearrangement joins TRBV3-1 (or the pseudogene TRBV3-2) to TRBJ1-2; 9 bases map to TRBD1. This CDR3 is built from 14 residues. Germline values: CDR1 LGHDT, CDR2 YNNKEL (reference sequence). Trimming at V came to 1 base and at J to 9 bases, leaving 6 bases not matched to a gene.